This T cell receptor (beta chain) was recorded in a study of blood T cell repertoires in COVID-19. To note about this clone: An end of the junction does not agree with germline; a read error may underlie this.

Repertoires were generated with immunoSEQ multiplex PCR, while TCRdb's copy carries only in-frame clones and drops some. The sample records some 120,000 clones, around 86% being singletons. CDR3 size: 13 residues. The V gene's germline CDR1 is MNHEY and CDR2 SVGAGI. This chain joins TRBV6-5 and TRBJ2-3, with D maybe TRBD1 (6 bases). This clonotype was obtained from a woman aged 45-60 years who had recovered from COVID-19. Sequences were obtained from peripheral blood. Here the CDR3 DNA reads TGCGCTTCCGGGACACCAACCACAGATACGCAGTATTTT. Protein: CASGTPTTDTQYF.